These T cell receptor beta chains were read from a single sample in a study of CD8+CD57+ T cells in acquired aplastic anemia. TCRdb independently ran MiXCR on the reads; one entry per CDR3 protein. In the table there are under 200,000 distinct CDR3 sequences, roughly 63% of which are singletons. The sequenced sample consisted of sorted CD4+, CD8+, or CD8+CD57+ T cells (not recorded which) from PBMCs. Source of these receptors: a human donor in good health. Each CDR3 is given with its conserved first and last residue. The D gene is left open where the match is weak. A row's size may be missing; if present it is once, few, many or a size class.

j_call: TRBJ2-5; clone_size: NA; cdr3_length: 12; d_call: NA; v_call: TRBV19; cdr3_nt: TGTGCCAGTACCCTGCATGGGGGGAGCCAGTACTTC; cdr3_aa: CASTLHGGSQYF
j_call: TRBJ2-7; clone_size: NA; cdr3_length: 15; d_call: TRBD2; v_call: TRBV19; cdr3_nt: TGTGCCAGTATTGGTCCTAGCGGGAGACGGGACGAGCAGTACTTC; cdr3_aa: CASIGPSGRRDEQYF
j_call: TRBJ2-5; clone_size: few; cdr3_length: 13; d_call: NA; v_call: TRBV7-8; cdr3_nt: TGTGCCAGCAGCTTGCGGCTAGCGGAGACCCAGTACTTC; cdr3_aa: CASSLRLAETQYF
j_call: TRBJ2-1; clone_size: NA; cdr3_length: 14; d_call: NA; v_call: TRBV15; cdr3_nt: TGTGCCACCAGCAGAGCCTCGGCCCGCGATGAGCAGTTCTTC; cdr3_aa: CATSRASARDEQFF
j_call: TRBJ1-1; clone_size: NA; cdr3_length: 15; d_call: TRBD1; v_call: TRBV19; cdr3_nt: TGTGCCAGTAGTATAGCCGGGACAGGGGGGACTGAAGCTTTCTTT; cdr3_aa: CASSIAGTGGTEAFF
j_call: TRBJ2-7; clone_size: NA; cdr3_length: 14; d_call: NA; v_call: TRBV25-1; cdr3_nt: TGTGCCAGCAGTGGCCGACACTCGGGCGACGAGCAGTACTTC; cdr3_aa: CASSGRHSGDEQYF
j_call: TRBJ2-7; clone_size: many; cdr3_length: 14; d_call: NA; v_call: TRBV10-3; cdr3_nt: TGTGCCATCAGTGCCGACCTATCCCCCCACGAGCAGTACTTC; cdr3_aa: CAISADLSPHEQYF
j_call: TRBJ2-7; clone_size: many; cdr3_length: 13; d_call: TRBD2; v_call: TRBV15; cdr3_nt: TGTGCCACCGGCCCGGCTAGCGGATACGAGCAGTACTTC; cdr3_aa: CATGPASGYEQYF
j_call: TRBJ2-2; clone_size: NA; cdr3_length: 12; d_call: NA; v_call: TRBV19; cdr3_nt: TGTGCCAGTAGTATTTGGAAGGGGGAGCTGTTTTTT; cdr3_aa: CASSIWKGELFF
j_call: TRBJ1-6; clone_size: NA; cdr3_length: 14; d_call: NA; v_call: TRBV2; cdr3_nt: TGTGCCACCCAACAGGACTCCAATAATTCACCCCTCCACTTT; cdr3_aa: CATQQDSNNSPLHF
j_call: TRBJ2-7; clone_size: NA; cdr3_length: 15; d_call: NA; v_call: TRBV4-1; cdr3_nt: TGCGCCAGCAGCCAAAGGGTCCAGAGCTCCTACGAGCAGTACTTC; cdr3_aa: CASSQRVQSSYEQYF
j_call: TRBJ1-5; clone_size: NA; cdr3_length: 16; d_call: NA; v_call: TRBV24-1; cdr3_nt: TGTGCCACCAGTGATTTATGGGGGGAGTACAATCAGCCCCAGCATTTT; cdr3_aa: CATSDLWGEYNQPQHF
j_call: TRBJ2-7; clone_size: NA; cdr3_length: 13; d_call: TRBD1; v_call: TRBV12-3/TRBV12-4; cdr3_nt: TGTGCCAGCAGGCGTACAGGGGTCTACGAGCAGTACTTC; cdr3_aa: CASRRTGVYEQYF
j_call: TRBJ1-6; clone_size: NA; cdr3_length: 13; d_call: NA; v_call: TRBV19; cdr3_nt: TGTGCCAGTAGTATACCCCGTTTGGGAACCCTCCACTTT; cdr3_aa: CASSIPRLGTLHF
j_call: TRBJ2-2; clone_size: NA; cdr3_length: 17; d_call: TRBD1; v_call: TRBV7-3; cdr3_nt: TGTGCCAGCAGCTTAATGGTAGGGACAGGGATCAGCGGGGAGCTGTTTTTT; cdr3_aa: CASSLMVGTGISGELFF
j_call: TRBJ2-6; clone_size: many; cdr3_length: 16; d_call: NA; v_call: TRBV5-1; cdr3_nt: TGCGCCAGCAGCCCACTAACAGGGTCTGGGGCCAACGTCCTGACTTTC; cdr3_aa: CASSPLTGSGANVLTF
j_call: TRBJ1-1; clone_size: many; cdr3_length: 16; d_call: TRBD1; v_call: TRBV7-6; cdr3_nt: TGTGCCAGCAGCTTAGCATGGGACAGTTGGAACACTGAAGCTTTCTTT; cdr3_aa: CASSLAWDSWNTEAFF
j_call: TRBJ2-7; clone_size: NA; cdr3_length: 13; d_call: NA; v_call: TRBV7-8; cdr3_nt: TGTGCCAGCAGCTTAGACCGGATAGGGGAGCAGTACTTC; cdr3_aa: CASSLDRIGEQYF
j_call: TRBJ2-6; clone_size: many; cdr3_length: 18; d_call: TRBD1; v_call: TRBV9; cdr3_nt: TGTGCCAGCAGCCGGACCGGGACAGGGCGCTCTGGGGCCAACGTCCTGACTTTC; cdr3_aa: CASSRTGTGRSGANVLTF
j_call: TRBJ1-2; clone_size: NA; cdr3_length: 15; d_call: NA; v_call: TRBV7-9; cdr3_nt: TGTGCCAGCAGCTTAGCCCAGGGTAGAGACTATGGCTACACCTTC; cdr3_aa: CASSLAQGRDYGYTF
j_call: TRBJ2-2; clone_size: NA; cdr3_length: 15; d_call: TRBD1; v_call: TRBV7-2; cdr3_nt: TGTGCCAGCAGACAGGGACAGGGGTCTCCCGGGGAGCTGTTTTTT; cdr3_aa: CASRQGQGSPGELFF
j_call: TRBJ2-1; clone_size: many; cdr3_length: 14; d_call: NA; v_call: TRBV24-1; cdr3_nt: TGTGCCACCAGTGATTTGCCTAGCCCGAATGAGCAGTTCTTC; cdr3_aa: CATSDLPSPNEQFF
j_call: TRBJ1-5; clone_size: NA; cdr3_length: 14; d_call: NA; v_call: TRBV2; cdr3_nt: TGTGCCAGCAGTGAAGCGCGGCGCAATCAGCCCCAGCATTTT; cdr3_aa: CASSEARRNQPQHF
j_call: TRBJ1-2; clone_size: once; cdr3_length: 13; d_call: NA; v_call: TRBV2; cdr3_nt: TGTGCCAGCAGTGGCAGACCGTCCGAAGCCTACACCTTC; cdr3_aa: CASSGRPSEAYTF
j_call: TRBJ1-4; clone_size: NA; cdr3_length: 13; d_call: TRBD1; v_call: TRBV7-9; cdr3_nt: TGTGCCAGCAGCTCTCGGACAGGGGAAAAACTGTTTTTT; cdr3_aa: CASSSRTGEKLFF
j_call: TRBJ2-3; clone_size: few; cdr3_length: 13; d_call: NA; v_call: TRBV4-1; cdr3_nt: TGCGCCAGCAGCTGGCCAAATGGGGATACGCAGTATTTT; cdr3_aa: CASSWPNGDTQYF
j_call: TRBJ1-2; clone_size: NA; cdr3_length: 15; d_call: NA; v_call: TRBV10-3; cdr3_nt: TGTGCCATCAGTCACGGACAACGGCTTAACTATGGCTACACCTTC; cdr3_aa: CAISHGQRLNYGYTF
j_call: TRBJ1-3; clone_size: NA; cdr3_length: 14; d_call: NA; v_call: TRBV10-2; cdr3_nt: TGCGCCAGCAGCCCCGGCCAATGGGGAAACACCATATATTTT; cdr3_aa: CASSPGQWGNTIYF
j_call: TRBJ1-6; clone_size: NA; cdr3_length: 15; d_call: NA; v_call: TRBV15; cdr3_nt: TGTGCCACCAGCAGAGATGTGGGGGCCGGATCACCCCTCCACTTT; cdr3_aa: CATSRDVGAGSPLHF
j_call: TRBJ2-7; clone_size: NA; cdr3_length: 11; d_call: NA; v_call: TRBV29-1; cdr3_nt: TGCAGTTCCTACAGCTCCTACGAGCAGTACTTC; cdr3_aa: CSSYSSYEQYF
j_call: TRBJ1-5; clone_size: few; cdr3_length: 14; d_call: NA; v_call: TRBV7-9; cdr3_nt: TGTGCCAGCAGTGACGGGGCACGTAATCAGCCCCAGCATTTT; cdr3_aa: CASSDGARNQPQHF
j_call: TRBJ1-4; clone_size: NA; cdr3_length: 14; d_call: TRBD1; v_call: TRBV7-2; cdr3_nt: TGTGCCAGCAGCCGACAGGGAACAGGTGAAAAACTGTTTTTT; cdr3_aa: CASSRQGTGEKLFF
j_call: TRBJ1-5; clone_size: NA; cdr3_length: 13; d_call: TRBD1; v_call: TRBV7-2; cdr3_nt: TGTGCCAGCAGCTTAAACAGGGGGTTGAACGAGCATTTT; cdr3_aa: CASSLNRGLNEHF
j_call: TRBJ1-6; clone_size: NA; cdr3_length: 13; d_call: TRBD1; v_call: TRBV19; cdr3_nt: TGTGCCAGTAATGAGGGGGCAAGATCACCCCTCCACTTT; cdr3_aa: CASNEGARSPLHF
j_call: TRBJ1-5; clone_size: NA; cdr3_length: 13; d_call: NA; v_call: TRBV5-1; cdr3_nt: TGCGCCAGCAGCTTGGACAGGGATCAGCCCCAGCATTTT; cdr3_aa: CASSLDRDQPQHF
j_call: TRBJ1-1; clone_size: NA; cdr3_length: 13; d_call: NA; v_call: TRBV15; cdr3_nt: TGTGCCACCTCTGAGACGGCCGCGGTAGGGGCTTTCTTT; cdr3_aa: CATSETAAVGAFF
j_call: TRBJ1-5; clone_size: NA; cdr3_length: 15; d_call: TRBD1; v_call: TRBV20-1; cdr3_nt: TGCAGTGCTGCTCGGACAGGAGGAGGCAATCAGCCCCAGCATTTT; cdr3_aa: CSAARTGGGNQPQHF
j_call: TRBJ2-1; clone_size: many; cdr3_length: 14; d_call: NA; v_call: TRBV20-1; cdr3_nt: TGCAGTGCTAGAACCGGCCCAGTATACAATGAGCAGTTCTTC; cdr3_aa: CSARTGPVYNEQFF
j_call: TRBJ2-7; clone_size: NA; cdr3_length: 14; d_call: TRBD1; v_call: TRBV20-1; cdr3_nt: TGCAGTGCTCCGACCGGGACAGGGGGCCGCGAGCAGTACTTC; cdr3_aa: CSAPTGTGGREQYF
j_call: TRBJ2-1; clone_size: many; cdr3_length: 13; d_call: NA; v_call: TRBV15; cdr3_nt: TGTGCCACCAGCAGGGGGGACGACAATGAGCAGTTCTTC; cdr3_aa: CATSRGDDNEQFF
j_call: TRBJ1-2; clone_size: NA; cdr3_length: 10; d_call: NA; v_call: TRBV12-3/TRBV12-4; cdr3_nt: TGTGCCAGCGGCCTCAAGGGAGCCACCTTC; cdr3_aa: CASGLKGATF
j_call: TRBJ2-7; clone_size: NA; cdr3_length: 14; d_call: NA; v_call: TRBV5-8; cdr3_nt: TGCGCCAGCAGCTTGGACCAGGGTACTTACGAGCAGTACTTC; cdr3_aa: CASSLDQGTYEQYF
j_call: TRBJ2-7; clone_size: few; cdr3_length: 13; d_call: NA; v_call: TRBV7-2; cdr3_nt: TGTGCCAGCAGCTTAGGGATGGTCTACGAGCAGTACTTC; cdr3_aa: CASSLGMVYEQYF
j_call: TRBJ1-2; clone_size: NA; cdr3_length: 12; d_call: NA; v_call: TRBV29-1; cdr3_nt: TGCAGCGTTAATCCCCGCCTCTATGGCTACACCTTC; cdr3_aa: CSVNPRLYGYTF
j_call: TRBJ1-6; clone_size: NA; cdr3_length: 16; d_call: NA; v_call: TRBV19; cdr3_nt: TGTGCCAGTAGAGAAACCCACCAGGAGGTGACTTCACCCCTCCACTTT; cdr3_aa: CASRETHQEVTSPLHF
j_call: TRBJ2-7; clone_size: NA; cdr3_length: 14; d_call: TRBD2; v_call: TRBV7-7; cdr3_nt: TGTGCCAGCAGCTTAGAACTAGCGGGTGACGAGCAGTACTTC; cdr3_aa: CASSLELAGDEQYF
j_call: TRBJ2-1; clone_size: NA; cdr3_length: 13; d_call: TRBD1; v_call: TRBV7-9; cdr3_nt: TGTGCCAGCACTGGACAGGGGAACAATGAGCAGTTCTTC; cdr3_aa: CASTGQGNNEQFF
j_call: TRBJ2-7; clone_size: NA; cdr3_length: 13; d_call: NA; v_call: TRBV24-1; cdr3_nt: TGTGCCACCAGTGGGAGGGCTCGAGGGGAGCAGTACTTC; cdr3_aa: CATSGRARGEQYF
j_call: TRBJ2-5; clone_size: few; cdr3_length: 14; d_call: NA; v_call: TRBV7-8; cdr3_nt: TGTGCCAGCAGCTTAGTCGCAGCTAAAGAGACCCAGTACTTC; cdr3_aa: CASSLVAAKETQYF
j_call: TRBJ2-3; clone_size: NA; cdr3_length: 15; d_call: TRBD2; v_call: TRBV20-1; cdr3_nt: TGCAGTGCTAGAGTCGGACTAGCGGGAAGAGATACGCAGTATTTT; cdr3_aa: CSARVGLAGRDTQYF